The text below deals with one T cell receptor beta chain. No antigen is known for it. Base qualities are not provided; no much larger clone lies one nucleotide away. Explained via the paper, the time point label denotes: newly diagnosed, previously untreated cHL patient sample. As a comparison group for the relapsed/refractory trial patients, PBMCs were sequenced from patients with newly diagnosed, previously untreated classical Hodgkin lymphoma. Peripheral blood was collected in 8 mL Vacutainer Cell Preparation Tubes, from which PBMCs were isolated by centrifugation and then cryopreserved. The data were taken from a study of PD-1 blockade in classical Hodgkin lymphoma (TCRdb year 2020). Turning to the overall study: The study used TCR beta sequencing and CyTOF to define a peripheral blood immune signature of response to PD-1 blockade in classical Hodgkin lymphoma. Study-wide conclusions, independent of this receptor: Newly diagnosed patients were reported to have lower baseline TCR diversity than healthy donors, and relapsed/refractory patients were reported to have lower baseline TCR diversity still. The study covered only a single clinical trial cohort, and the causes of the repertoire differences, possibly disease activity or prior therapy, were still not defined.

Genomic DNA was isolated using the Qiagen DNeasy kit from unsorted PBMCs as well as from negatively selected CD4+ and CD8+ fractions. TCR beta CDR3 regions were subjected to amplification by immunoSEQ multiplex PCR with primers that anneal to V and J segments. A synthetic immune receptor repertoire was used to minimize amplification bias, and any remaining bias was removed computationally after sequencing. In the original analysis: Repertoire diversity was quantified as the Shannon entropy index using custom Python scripts. Unsorted, CD4+ and CD8+ repertoires were analyzed separately, except in combined analyses where CD4+ and CD8+ sequences were merged in silico. As stored in TCRdb, this immuneACCESS dataset retains in-frame rearrangements with V and J assigned. A fraction of the clones does not appear; measured against another copy, unresolved V genes explain less than half of the discrepancy, and the remainder lacks a known reason. Clonal size and the V and J genes are those of that table, whereas D and trimming came from the DNA. The sample table records roughly 68,000 clones; nearly 95% of these occur just once. Roughly 2.5% of the sample is held by the ten biggest clonotypes.

Trimming at the junction amounts to 2 bases on V and 6 bases on J, and the germline ends lie 16 bases apart. From a lookup of the germline V gene, CDR1 and CDR2 are SGHDN and FVKESK. The CDR3 runs 15 amino acids, cysteine and phenylalanine included. Only the CDR3 DNA stays, 45 bases, in frame from base 1. Recombination connected TRBV14 to TRBJ1-1; TRBD1 is perhaps the D gene, given 6 matching bases. The specimen sequenced was peripheral blood mononuclear cells (PBMCs). This TCR came from a human donor with classical Hodgkin lymphoma. The CDR3 corresponds to CASSQTPGVLSEAFF. The DNA sequence reads TGTGCCAGCAGCCAAACACCAGGGGTCCTGTCTGAAGCTTTCTTT.